This record looks at one T cell receptor (beta chain) sequence and its context. This sample was taken from a study of blood T cell repertoires in COVID-19. The method was immunoSEQ multiplex PCR; TCRdb's version includes in-frame clones alone and lacks a portion of them. The table records approximately 200,000 clones, 75% to 90% of them present only once. The CDR3 is 18 amino acids. Looked up from germline, CDR1 is ENHRY and CDR2 is SYGVKD. J lost 1 base, V lost 6 bases, and 13 bases had no gene match. V and J are TRBV10-3 and TRBJ2-3; 10 nucleotides align to TRBD1. Sequencing was done on a sample of peripheral blood. The clonotype originates from a man aged 55 to 70 with acute or convalescent COVID-19. CDR3 protein: CAIRGAGTGERRTDTQYF. CDR3 bases: TGTGCCATCAGAGGAGCCGGGACAGGGGAACGACGCACAGATACGCAGTATTTT.